Listed below are T cell receptor beta chains from one sample, sequenced in a study of blood T cells in healthy people across ages. TCRdb re-analysed the 5' RACE reads in MiXCR, keeping a single row per CDR3 protein. The repertoire holds 500,000 to 700,000 distinct CDR3 sequences, about 30% seen once, with about a sixth in the top ten. The sequencing input was blood. These receptors originate from a woman of 80 years or more in good health. Both conserved end residues are part of each CDR3. D genes are given only for firm matches. Not every row has a clone size; where given, it reads once, few, many or a size class.

v_call: TRBV2
clone_size: many
j_call: TRBJ2-5
d_call: TRBD1
cdr3_nt: TGTGCCAGCAGCCGGGACAGACAAGAGACCCAGTACTTC
cdr3_aa: CASSRDRQETQYF

v_call: TRBV5-1
clone_size: many
j_call: TRBJ2-7
d_call: TRBD1
cdr3_nt: TGCGCCAGCACCTCGGGGGACAGGCTGATTACTGACGAGCAGTACTTC
cdr3_aa: CASTSGDRLITDEQYF

v_call: TRBV4-1
clone_size: .
j_call: TRBJ2-1
d_call: .
cdr3_nt: TGCGCCAGCAGCCAACCCTTCAATGGGGGCCCCTACAATGAGCAGTTCTTC
cdr3_aa: CASSQPFNGGPYNEQFF

v_call: TRBV3-1
clone_size: .
j_call: TRBJ1-1
d_call: .
cdr3_nt: TGTGCCAGCAGCCAAGATCAGGTTTGGGGGAACACTGAAGCTTTCTTT
cdr3_aa: CASSQDQVWGNTEAFF

v_call: TRBV6-5
clone_size: .
j_call: TRBJ2-3
d_call: .
cdr3_nt: TGTGCCGCCAGGGCTAGCACAGATACGCAGTATTTT
cdr3_aa: CAARASTDTQYF

v_call: TRBV6-6
clone_size: .
j_call: TRBJ1-2
d_call: .
cdr3_nt: TGTGCCAGCAGTTATCCCGGGACCCTGGGGGGCTACACCTTC
cdr3_aa: CASSYPGTLGGYTF

v_call: TRBV12-3/TRBV12-4
clone_size: .
j_call: TRBJ1-1
d_call: TRBD1
cdr3_nt: TGTGCCAGCAGTCGACAGGGGTTAGAAGCTTTCTTT
cdr3_aa: CASSRQGLEAFF

v_call: TRBV20-1
clone_size: .
j_call: TRBJ1-5
d_call: TRBD1
cdr3_nt: TGCAGTGCTAGGGAGGACAGGGTAGTTATTCAGCCCCAGCATTTT
cdr3_aa: CSAREDRVVIQPQHF

v_call: TRBV20-1
clone_size: many
j_call: TRBJ2-7
d_call: .
cdr3_nt: TGCAGTGCCAAGAAAGACCTTCGACCCGAGCAGTACTTC
cdr3_aa: CSAKKDLRPEQYF

v_call: TRBV2
clone_size: few
j_call: TRBJ2-1
d_call: .
cdr3_nt: TGTGCCAGCAGGCGGTACTATGAGCAGTTCTTC
cdr3_aa: CASRRYYEQFF

v_call: TRBV6-6
clone_size: many
j_call: TRBJ2-1
d_call: TRBD1
cdr3_nt: TGTGCCAGCAGTTACGTGACAGGGGCTCACAATGAGCAGTTCTTC
cdr3_aa: CASSYVTGAHNEQFF

v_call: TRBV5-6
clone_size: few
j_call: TRBJ2-3
d_call: TRBD2
cdr3_nt: TGTGCCAGCAGCTTGGGGCTAGCGGGGGACCCTAGCACAGATACGCAGTATTTT
cdr3_aa: CASSLGLAGDPSTDTQYF

v_call: TRBV5-1
clone_size: .
j_call: TRBJ2-7
d_call: .
cdr3_nt: TGCGCCAGCAGCACCTCTGGGACATCTACCTACGAGCAGTACTTC
cdr3_aa: CASSTSGTSTYEQYF

v_call: TRBV6-2/TRBV6-3
clone_size: many
j_call: TRBJ1-5
d_call: TRBD1
cdr3_nt: TGTGCCAGCAGTACGGGGACAGGGGGCCAGCCCCAGCATTTT
cdr3_aa: CASSTGTGGQPQHF

v_call: TRBV27
clone_size: many
j_call: TRBJ2-7
d_call: TRBD1
cdr3_nt: TGTGCCAGCCAAATACGGGGACAGGGCAATAACGAGCAGTACTTC
cdr3_aa: CASQIRGQGNNEQYF

v_call: TRBV12-3/TRBV12-4
clone_size: .
j_call: TRBJ1-1
d_call: TRBD1
cdr3_nt: TGTGCCAGCAGGGTCGCCCAGGCAGGGGGCGAAGCTTTCTTT
cdr3_aa: CASRVAQAGGEAFF

v_call: TRBV20-1
clone_size: many
j_call: TRBJ2-5
d_call: TRBD2
cdr3_nt: TGCAGTGCTTCCCGACTAGCGGGGGGGTCTCAAGAGACCCAGTACTTC
cdr3_aa: CSASRLAGGSQETQYF

v_call: TRBV29-1
clone_size: many
j_call: TRBJ2-1
d_call: TRBD2
cdr3_nt: TGCAGCGTTGACGGGGGGGGCCACAATGAGCAGTTCTTC
cdr3_aa: CSVDGGGHNEQFF

v_call: TRBV20-1
clone_size: .
j_call: TRBJ1-1
d_call: .
cdr3_nt: TGCAGTGCTAGGGGCAGGGGTTGGGAGGCTTTCTTT
cdr3_aa: CSARGRGWEAFF

v_call: TRBV7-9
clone_size: few
j_call: TRBJ2-5
d_call: .
cdr3_nt: TGTGCCAGCAGCCCGAGAGTGCAGGGACATGGCCAAGAGACCCAGTACTTC
cdr3_aa: CASSPRVQGHGQETQYF

v_call: TRBV3-1
clone_size: many
j_call: TRBJ2-5
d_call: TRBD1
cdr3_nt: TGTGCCAGCAGCCTTCGACAGGGGACGTACGAGACCCAGTACTTC
cdr3_aa: CASSLRQGTYETQYF

v_call: TRBV6-1
clone_size: many
j_call: TRBJ2-7
d_call: .
cdr3_nt: TGTGCCAGCACCATAAGGGCAAATTCCTACGAGCAGTACTTC
cdr3_aa: CASTIRANSYEQYF

v_call: TRBV9
clone_size: many
j_call: TRBJ2-5
d_call: .
cdr3_nt: TGTGCCAGCAGCGTAGACAAGTCCCCCTTAGCACAAGAGACCCAGTACTTC
cdr3_aa: CASSVDKSPLAQETQYF